This T cell receptor beta chain appears in the sequencing data of a study of blood T cell repertoires in COVID-19. Sequencing used immunoSEQ multiplex PCR; TCRdb keeps in-frame clones, though not all of them. The sample contains some 260,000 clones, 75% to 90% of which appear only once. Sequences were obtained from peripheral blood. The TCR comes from a woman aged 65 to 85 with COVID-19, enrolled during active disease.

Written as DNA, the CDR3 is TGTGCCAGCAGCTTAGTGGGCGAAAAACTGTTTTTT. It is translated as CASSLVGEKLFF. This chain joins TRBV11-3 and TRBJ1-4; D not resolved. The CDR3 is 12 amino acids. CDR1 and CDR2 from the germline V gene are SGHNT and YENEEA. Trimming took 1 base from V and 8 from J, leaving 5 bases between them.